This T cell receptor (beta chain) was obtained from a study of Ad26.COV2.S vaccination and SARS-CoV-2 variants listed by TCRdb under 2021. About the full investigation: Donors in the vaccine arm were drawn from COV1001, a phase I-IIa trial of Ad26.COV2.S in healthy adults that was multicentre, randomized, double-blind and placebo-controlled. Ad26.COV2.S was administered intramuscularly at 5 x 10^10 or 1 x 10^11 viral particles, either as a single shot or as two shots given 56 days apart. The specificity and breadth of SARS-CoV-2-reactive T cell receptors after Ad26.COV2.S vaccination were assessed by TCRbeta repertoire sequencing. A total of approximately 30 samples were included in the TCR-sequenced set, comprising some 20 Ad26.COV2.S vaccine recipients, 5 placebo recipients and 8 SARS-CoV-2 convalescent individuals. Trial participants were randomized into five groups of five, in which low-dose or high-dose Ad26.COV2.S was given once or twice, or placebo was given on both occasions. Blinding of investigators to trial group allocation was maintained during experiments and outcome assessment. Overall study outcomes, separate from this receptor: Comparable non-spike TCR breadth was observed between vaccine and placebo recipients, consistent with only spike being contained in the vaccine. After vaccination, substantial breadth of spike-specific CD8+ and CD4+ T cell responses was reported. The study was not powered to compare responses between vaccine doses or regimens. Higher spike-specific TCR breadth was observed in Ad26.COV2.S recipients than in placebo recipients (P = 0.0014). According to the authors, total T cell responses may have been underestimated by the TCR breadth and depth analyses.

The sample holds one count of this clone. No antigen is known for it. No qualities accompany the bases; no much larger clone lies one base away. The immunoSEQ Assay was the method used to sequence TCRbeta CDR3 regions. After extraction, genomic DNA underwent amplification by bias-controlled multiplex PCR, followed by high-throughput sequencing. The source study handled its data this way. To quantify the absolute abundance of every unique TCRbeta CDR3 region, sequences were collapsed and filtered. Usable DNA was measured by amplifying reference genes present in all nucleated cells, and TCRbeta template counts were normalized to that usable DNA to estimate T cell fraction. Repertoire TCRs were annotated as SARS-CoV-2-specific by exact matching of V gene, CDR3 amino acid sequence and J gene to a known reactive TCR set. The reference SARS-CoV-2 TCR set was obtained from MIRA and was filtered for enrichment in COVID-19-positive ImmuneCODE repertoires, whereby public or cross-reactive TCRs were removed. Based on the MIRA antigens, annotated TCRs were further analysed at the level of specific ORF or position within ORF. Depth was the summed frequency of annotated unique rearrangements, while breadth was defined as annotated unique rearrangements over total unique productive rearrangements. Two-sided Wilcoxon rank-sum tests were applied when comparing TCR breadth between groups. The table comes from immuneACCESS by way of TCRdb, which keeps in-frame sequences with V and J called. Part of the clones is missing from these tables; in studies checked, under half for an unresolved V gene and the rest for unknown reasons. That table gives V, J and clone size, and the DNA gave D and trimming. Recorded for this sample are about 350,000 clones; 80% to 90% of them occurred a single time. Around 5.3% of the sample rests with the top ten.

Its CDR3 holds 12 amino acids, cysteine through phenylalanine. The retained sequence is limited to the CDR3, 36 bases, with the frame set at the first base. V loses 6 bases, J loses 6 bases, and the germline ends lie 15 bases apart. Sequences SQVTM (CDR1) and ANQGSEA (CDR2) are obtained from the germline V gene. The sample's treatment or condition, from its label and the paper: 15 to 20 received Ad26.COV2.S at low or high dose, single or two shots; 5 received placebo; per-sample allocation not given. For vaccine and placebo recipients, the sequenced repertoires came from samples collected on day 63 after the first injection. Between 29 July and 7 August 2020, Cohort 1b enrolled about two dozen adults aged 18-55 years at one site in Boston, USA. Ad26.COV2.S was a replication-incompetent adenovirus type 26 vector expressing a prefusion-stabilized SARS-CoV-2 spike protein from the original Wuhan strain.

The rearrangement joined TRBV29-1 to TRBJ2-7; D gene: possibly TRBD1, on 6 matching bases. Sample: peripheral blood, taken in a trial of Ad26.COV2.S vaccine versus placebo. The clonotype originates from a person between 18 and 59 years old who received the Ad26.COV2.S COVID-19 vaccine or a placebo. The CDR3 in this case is CSVVLQGSEQYF. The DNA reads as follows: TGCAGCGTAGTTCTACAGGGAAGCGAGCAGTACTTC.